Following are 20 T cell receptor beta chains from one sample sequenced in a study of monozygotic twins with inflammatory bowel disease. TCRdb derives one entry per CDR3 protein from the 5' RACE reads, leaving out DNA. The repertoire table contains some 200,000 distinct CDR3 sequences. The sequencing sample was made of blood. These receptors originate from a human donor with ulcerative colitis or Crohn's disease, or a healthy co-twin of an affected twin (not recorded which).

The chain has TRBV6-2 or TRBV6-3 and TRBJ2-7. In germline, CDR1 is MNHEY, CDR2 SVGEGT. CDR3 length: 13 amino acids. The CDR3 spells CAGTRDRSYEQYF.

The gene calls are TRBV20-1 and TRBJ1-1; TCRdb outputs TRBD1, but without DNA this stays unchecked. Germline values: CDR1 DFQATT, CDR2 SNEGSKA (reference sequence). The CDR3 is 14 amino acids. CDR3 amino acids: CSASTTGTGDEAFF.

The rearrangement links TRBV20-1 to TRBJ1-3; there is no DNA to check the TCRdb D call of TRBD1. Germline CDR1 reads DFQATT; CDR2 reads SNEGSKA (reference sequence). The CDR3 consists of 15 residues. CDR3 sequence reads: CSASAKRTGGNTIYF.

This chain uses TRBV11-3 with TRBJ2-4. Germline assignment: CDR1 SGHNT and CDR2 YENEEA. The CDR3 is 13 amino acids. The chain's CDR3 is CASSLTTGSNQYF.

CDR3 protein: CASSDFFRDAGGYTF. This chain connects TRBV19 to TRBJ1-2; lacking DNA, the TRBD1 call made by TCRdb goes unchecked. CDR1 LNHDA and CDR2 SQIVND come from the germline V gene (reference sequence). This CDR3 spans 15 amino acids. Full variable domain (outside the CDR3, taken from reference TRBV19 and TRBJ1-2): DGGITQSPKYLFRKEGQNVTLSCEQNLNHDAMYWYRQDPGQGLRLIYYSQIVNDFQKGDIAEGYSVSREKKESFPLTVTSAQKNPTAFYLCASSDFFRDAGGYTFGSGTRLTVV.

The V gene is TRBV20-1, the J gene TRBJ1-3; TCRdb's assignment of TRBD1 cannot be checked, as there is no DNA. Germline CDR1 DFQATT, CDR2 SNEGSKA (reference sequence). The CDR3 runs to 15 residues. CDR3: CSARRTVSSGNTIYF.

V is TRBV9 and J is TRBJ1-2; there is no DNA to check the TCRdb D call of TRBD1. Germline V lookup: CDR1 SGDLS, CDR2 YYNGEE. The CDR3 has 13 amino acids. The CDR3 here is CASWGAGDDGYTF.

The chain has TRBV29-1 and TRBJ1-5; checking the TCRdb D call of TRBD1 is not possible without DNA. The germline gives CDR1 SQVTM, CDR2 ANQGSEA. This CDR3 is built from 15 residues. CDR3: CSVGGTGGSNQPQHF. Full variable domain (rest looked up from reference TRBV29-1 and TRBJ1-5): SAVISQKPSRDICQRGTSLTIQCQVDSQVTMMFWYRQQPGQSLTLIATANQGSEATYESGFVIDKFPISRPNLTFSTLTVSNMSPEDSSIYLCSVGGTGGSNQPQHFGDGTRLSIL.

This chain's CDR3 is CAWSLQGISSGPEYF. This rearrangement joins TRBV30 to TRBJ2-4; TCRdb lists TRBD2, though no DNA is available to test this call. CDR1 is GTSNPN, CDR2 SVGIG, per germline (reference sequence). This CDR3 comprises 15 residues.

This rearrangement joins TRBV6-1 to TRBJ1-2; as DNA is missing, the TRBD1 call by TCRdb cannot be tested. The CDR3 covers 15 residues. Germline V lookup: CDR1 MNHNS, CDR2 SASEGT. CDR3 region: CASSFYRGRIEGYTF.

V is TRBV5-1 and J is TRBJ1-5. This CDR3 is built from 14 residues. Per germline, CDR1 SGHRS and CDR2 YFSETQ. The CDR3 region is CASSFGGLDQPQHF.

The chain joins TRBV2 to TRBJ2-1. Germline lookup yields CDR1 SNHLY and CDR2 FYNNEI. The CDR3 has 15 residues. CDR3 amino acids: CASSEASGSYNEQFF.

The rearrangement links TRBV12-3 or TRBV12-4 to TRBJ2-7; there is no DNA to check the TCRdb D call of TRBD2. CDR3 length equals 15 residues. The CDR3: CASTTGLADYVGQYF.

The rearrangement joins TRBV19 to TRBJ2-2; the D call of TRBD2 rests on TCRdb alone, since no DNA is present to check it. There are 14 residues in the CDR3. Per the germline V gene, CDR1 is LNHDA and CDR2 is SQIVND (reference sequence). CDR3: CASSGLAYTGELFF.

The rearrangement links TRBV18 to TRBJ2-2. The CDR3 is made up of 11 amino acids. CDR1 is KGHSH and CDR2 is LQKENI in the germline V gene. The chain's CDR3 is CASSSMGELFF.

The genes are TRBV20-1 and TRBJ2-7; TCRdb lists TRBD2, though no DNA is available to test this call. The length of the CDR3 is 16 residues. Per the germline V gene, CDR1 is DFQATT and CDR2 is SNEGSKA (reference sequence). The CDR3 protein is CSAIIVSGWSSYEQYF.

The V and J genes are TRBV29-1 and TRBJ1-1; TCRdb's D call of TRBD1 is untestable without DNA. The germline V gene has CDR1 SQVTM and CDR2 ANQGSEA. CDR3 size: 14 residues. CDR3: CSVAGQVMNTEAFF.

V usage is TRBV27 and J usage is TRBJ2-7; TCRdb's assignment of TRBD1 cannot be checked, as there is no DNA. This CDR3 contains 14 residues. Germline V lookup: CDR1 MNHEY, CDR2 SMNVEV (reference sequence). The CDR3 sequence: CASSFSRASYEQYF.

The chain carries TRBV5-1 and TRBJ1-5. Germline CDR1 reads SGHRS; CDR2 reads YFSETQ. The CDR3 runs 15 residues. CDR3: CASSLEGRREQPQHF.

The rearrangement joins TRBV20-1 to TRBJ1-1. CDR3 length equals 11 residues. Germline CDR1 DFQATT, CDR2 SNEGSKA (reference sequence). The CDR3 sequence: CSASWGTEAFF.